The 12 T cell receptor beta chains below come from one sample, sequenced in a study of cytomegalovirus exposure and HLA in healthy donors. In the PCR, 60 Vbeta and 13 Jbeta primers were used. This table comes from immunoSEQ multiplex PCR, and its TCRdb copy is limited to in-frame clones, with some not included. This table has about 37,000 clones, 70% to 85% appearing once. The material sequenced was PBMCs. The receptors here all came from a man aged 30 to 45 in good health and CMV-seronegative.

This clone was seen only a few times. This chain connects TRBV6-1 to TRBJ1-5; 8 bases map to TRBD1. Germline V gives CDR1 MNHNS, CDR2 SASEGT. V gave up 2 bases and J gave up 3 bases; unmatched junction bases: 6. This CDR3 has 16 residues. This CDR3 reads CASSEIQGVFNQPQHF. CDR3 nucleotide sequence: TGTGCCAGCAGTGAAATACAGGGGGTTTTCAATCAGCCCCAGCATTTT.

J is TRBJ2-2 and V is TRBV2; 11 bases are shared with TRBD2. This CDR3 comprises 17 residues. J was trimmed by 3 bases and V by 4 bases; bases with no gene match: 7. Germline loops: CDR1 SNHLY, CDR2 FYNNEI. DNA of the CDR3: TGTGCCAGCAGTGGGATTAGCGGGAGGGTTGACACCGGGGAGCTGTTTTTT. This encodes CASSGISGRVDTGELFF.

The V gene is TRBV7-9, the J gene TRBJ2-1; 9 bases match TRBD2. V lost 6 bases and J lost 6; bases outside the gene matches: 12. The CDR3 spans 16 residues. CDR1 SEHNR and CDR2 FQNEAQ come from the germline V gene (reference sequence). The CDR3 is CASRPPIAGVANEQFF. Here the CDR3 DNA reads TGTGCCAGCAGACCCCCCATAGCGGGGGTGGCCAATGAGCAGTTCTTC.

This clone has just one count. This rearrangement joins TRBV7-2 to TRBJ1-2; no reliable D call. Germline CDR1 and CDR2: SGHTA and FQGNSA. The CDR3 is 14 residues long. Between the trimmed V and J ends, which lost 6 bases and 1 base, there was a span of 12 bases. This CDR3 reads CASRPGTINYGYTF. The CDR3 bases are TGTGCCAGCAGGCCGGGAACCATTAACTATGGCTACACCTTC.

This rearrangement joins TRBV11-3 to TRBJ2-7; weak D call: TRBD2 (5 bases). The CDR3 spans 11 residues. V lost 9 bases, J lost 1 base, and 7 bases lay in between. Germline V CDR1 and CDR2: SGHNT, YENEEA. The CDR3 DNA sequence: TGTGCCAGAGGCGGGTCCTACGAGCAGTACTTC. It is translated as CARGGSYEQYF. The variable domain in full, with the rest retrieved from reference TRBV11-3 and TRBJ2-7, is EAGVVQSPRYKIIEKKQPVAFWCNPISGHNTLYWYLQNLGQGPELLIRYENEEAVDDSQLPKDRFSAERLKGVDSTLKIQPAELGDSAVYLCARGGSYEQYFGPGTRLTVT.

This rearrangement joins TRBV25-1 to TRBJ1-3, with 12 bases lining up with TRBD1. This CDR3 contains 15 residues. The V gene end was trimmed by 7 bases and the J gene end by 5 bases; junction bases not matched to a gene: 6. Germline V gene data show CDR1 as MGHDK and CDR2 as SYGVNS. CDR3 in amino acids: CASTSGTGGRNTIYF. DNA for the CDR3: TGTGCCAGCACGTCCGGGACAGGGGGCCGAAACACCATATATTTT.

This chain links TRBV7-9 with TRBJ2-7, with 10 bases identical to TRBD1. CDR3 length: 16 amino acids. Germline trimming cut 5 bases from V and 2 bases from J; bases unmatched to any gene: 9. In germline, CDR1 is SEHNR, CDR2 FQNEAQ (reference sequence). For the CDR3, the DNA is TGTGCCAGCAGCCAACCGATAGGACAGGGGGCCTACGAGCAGTACTTC. Residues: CASSQPIGQGAYEQYF. Filled out from reference TRBV7-9 and TRBJ2-7, the complete variable domain reads DTGVSQNPRHKITKRGQNVTFRCDPISEHNRLYWYRQTLGQGPEFLTYFQNEAQLEKSRLLSDRFSAERPKGSFSTLEIQRTEQGDSAMYLCASSQPIGQGAYEQYFGPGTRLTVT.

This clone was seen only once. The rearrangement joins TRBV2 to TRBJ2-2; unclear D gene. This CDR3 contains 14 residues. V gave up 8 bases and J gave up 4 bases, with 14 bases separating them. The germline V gene has CDR1 SNHLY and CDR2 FYNNEI. The CDR3 bases are TGTGCCAGCTGTGGGCATCCATCCACCGGGGAGCTGTTTTTT. It yields the protein CASCGHPSTGELFF.

V usage is TRBV10-3 and J usage is TRBJ2-7; 9 bases agree with TRBD1. The V segment lost 3 bases and the J segment 5 bases; nucleotides outside the gene matches: 8. The CDR3 has 15 residues. From germline, CDR1 is ENHRY and CDR2 SYGVKD. The CDR3 here is CAISDKGTGNNEQYF. Here the CDR3 DNA reads TGTGCCATCAGTGATAAGGGGACAGGGAATAACGAGCAGTACTTC.

Turning to this clone: Germline and junction disagree at one end, which may indicate a read error. The V gene is TRBV7-6, the J gene TRBJ1-2; a weak D match, TRBD1 (5 bases). The CDR3 extends over 15 amino acids. Germline V gene lookup returns CDR1 SGHVS and CDR2 FNYEAQ. The CDR3 protein is CASSLHSSGDYGYPF. CDR3 nucleotides: TGTGCCAGCAGCTTACACAGCTCTGGGGACTATGGCTACCCCTTC.

The chain uses TRBV13 and TRBJ2-7; 7 positions match TRBD1. The CDR3 runs 17 residues. Germline values: CDR1 PRHDT, CDR2 FYEKMQ (reference sequence). Losses at the gene ends were 1 base for V and 4 bases for J; bases not matched to a gene: 13. The CDR3 loop is CASSLVGWPGGDYEQYF. The DNA of the CDR3 is TGTGCCAGCAGCTTAGTCGGCTGGCCAGGGGGTGATTACGAGCAGTACTTC.

The chain uses TRBV10-3 and TRBJ1-1; no definite D call. Germline lookup yields CDR1 ENHRY and CDR2 SYGVKD. The V gene lost 0 bases and the J gene lost 11 bases, with 16 bases spanning the gap. The CDR3 covers 14 residues. Here the CDR3 DNA reads TGTGCCATCAGTGAGTCGTATAGCGGGGTTGGCGCTTTCTTT. Translation gives CAISESYSGVGAFF.